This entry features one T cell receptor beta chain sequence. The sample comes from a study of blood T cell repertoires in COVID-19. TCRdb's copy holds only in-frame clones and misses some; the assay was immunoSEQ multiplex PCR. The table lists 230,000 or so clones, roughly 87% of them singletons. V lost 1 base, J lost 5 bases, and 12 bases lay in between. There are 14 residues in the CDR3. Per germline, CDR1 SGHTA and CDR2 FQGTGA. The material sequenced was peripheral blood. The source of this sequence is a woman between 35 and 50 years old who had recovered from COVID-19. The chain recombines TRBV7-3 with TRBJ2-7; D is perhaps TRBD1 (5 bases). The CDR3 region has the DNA TGTGCCAGCAGCTTAAGTGAAGGGGCCCACGAGCAGTACTTC. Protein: CASSLSEGAHEQYF. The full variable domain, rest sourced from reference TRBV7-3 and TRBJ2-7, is GAGVSQTPSNKVTEKGKYVELRCDPISGHTALYWYRQSLGQGPEFLIYFQGTGAADDSGLPNDRFFAVRPEGSVSTLKIQRTERGDSAVYLCASSLSEGAHEQYFGPGTRLTVT.